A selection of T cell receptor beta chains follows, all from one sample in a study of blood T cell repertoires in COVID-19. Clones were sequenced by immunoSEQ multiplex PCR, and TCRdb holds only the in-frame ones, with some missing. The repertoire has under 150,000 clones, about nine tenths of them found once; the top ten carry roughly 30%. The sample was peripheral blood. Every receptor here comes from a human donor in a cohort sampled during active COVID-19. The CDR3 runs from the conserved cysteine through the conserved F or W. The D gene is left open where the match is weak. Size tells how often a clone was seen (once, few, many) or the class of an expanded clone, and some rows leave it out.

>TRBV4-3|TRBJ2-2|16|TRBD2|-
CASSQSGGADTGELFF
TGCGCCAGCAGCCAAAGCGGGGGGGCGGACACCGGGGAGCTGTTTTTT
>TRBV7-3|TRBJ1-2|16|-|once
CASSPSPWGGWGGYTF
TGTGCCAGCAGCCCATCCCCCTGGGGGGGCTGGGGAGGCTACACCTTC
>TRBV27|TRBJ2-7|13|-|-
CASSFGGRDEQYF
TGTGCCAGCAGTTTTGGAGGGCGCGACGAGCAGTACTTC
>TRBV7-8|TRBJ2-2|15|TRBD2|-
CASSRGSRGTGELFF
TGTGCCAGCAGCCGCGGGAGCCGGGGCACCGGGGAGCTGTTTTTT
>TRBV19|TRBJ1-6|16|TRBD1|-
CASSTLLDRENSPLHF
TGTGCCAGTAGTACTCTTTTGGACAGGGAAAATTCACCCCTCCACTTT
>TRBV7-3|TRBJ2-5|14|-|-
CASSPLGGVETQYF
TGTGCCAGCAGCCCCCTCGGAGGCGTGGAGACCCAGTACTTC
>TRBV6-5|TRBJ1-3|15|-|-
CASSYSNRMGNTIYF
TGTGCCAGCAGTTACTCGAACAGGATGGGAAACACCATATATTTT
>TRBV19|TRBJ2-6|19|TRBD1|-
CASSISGTGGLSGANVLTF
TGTGCCAGTAGTATATCCGGGACAGGGGGTCTCTCTGGGGCCAACGTCCTGACTTTC
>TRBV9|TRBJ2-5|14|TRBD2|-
CASSLGLAEETQYF
TGTGCCAGCAGCTTGGGACTAGCGGAAGAGACCCAGTACTTC
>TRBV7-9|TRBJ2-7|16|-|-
CASTSEGSGPGYEQYF
TGTGCCAGCACCAGCGAGGGGAGCGGGCCAGGATACGAGCAGTACTTC
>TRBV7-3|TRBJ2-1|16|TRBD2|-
CASSLHLAGGLGEQFF
TGTGCCAGCAGCTTACATCTAGCGGGGGGGCTAGGTGAGCAGTTCTTC
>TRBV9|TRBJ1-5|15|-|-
CASSVGGGKGEPQHF
TGTGCCAGCAGCGTAGGAGGGGGAAAAGGGGAGCCCCAGCATTTT
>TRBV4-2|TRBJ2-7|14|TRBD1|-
CASSQRTGTYEQYF
TGTGCCAGCAGCCAACGGACAGGGACCTACGAGCAGTACTTC
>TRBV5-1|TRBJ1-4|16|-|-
CASSLQQPATNEKLFF
TGCGCCAGCAGCCTACAGCAGCCCGCAACTAATGAAAAACTGTTTTTT
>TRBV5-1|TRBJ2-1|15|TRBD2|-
CASSGSGGPYNEQFF
TGCGCCAGCAGCGGTAGCGGGGGACCCTACAATGAGCAGTTCTTC
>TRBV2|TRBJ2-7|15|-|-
CASSEKSSAPYEQYF
TGTGCCAGCAGTGAAAAGTCTAGCGCCCCCTACGAGCAGTACTTC
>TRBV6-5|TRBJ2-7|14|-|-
CASNPRQGANEQYF
TGTGCCAGCAATCCTAGGCAGGGCGCGAACGAGCAGTACTTC
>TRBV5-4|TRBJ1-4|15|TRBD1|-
CASSFGTGVREKLFF
TGTGCCAGCAGCTTTGGGACAGGGGTACGGGAAAAACTGTTTTTT
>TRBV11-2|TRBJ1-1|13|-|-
CASSLGLDTEAFF
TGTGCCAGCAGCTTAGGGTTAGACACTGAAGCTTTCTTT
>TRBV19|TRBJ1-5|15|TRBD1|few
CASSIGQGSNQPQHF
TGTGCCAGTAGTATAGGACAGGGTAGCAATCAGCCCCAGCATTTT
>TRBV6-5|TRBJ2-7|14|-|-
CASSYWDKGYEQYF
TGTGCCAGCAGTTACTGGGACAAGGGCTACGAGCAGTACTTC
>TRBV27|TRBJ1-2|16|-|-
CASSLGRTDFSYGYTF
TGTGCCAGCAGTCTTGGCCGGACAGATTTTTCATATGGCTACACCTTC
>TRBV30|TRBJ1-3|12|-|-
CAWSPRGNTIYF
TGTGCCTGGAGTCCGAGGGGAAACACCATATATTTT
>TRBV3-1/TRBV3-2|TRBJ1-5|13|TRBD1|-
CASSLTGGQPQHF
TGTGCCAGCAGCCTTACAGGGGGCCAGCCCCAGCATTTT
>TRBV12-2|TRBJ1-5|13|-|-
CASRSPPLQPQHF
TGTGCAAGTCGCTCCCCCCCTTTGCAGCCCCAGCATTTT
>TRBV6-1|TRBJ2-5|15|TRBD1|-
CASSEFDRGFETQYF
TGTGCCAGCAGTGAATTCGACAGGGGGTTTGAGACCCAGTACTTC
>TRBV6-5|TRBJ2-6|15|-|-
CASSFEFSGANVLTF
TGTGCCAGCAGTTTCGAGTTCTCTGGGGCCAACGTCCTGACTTTC
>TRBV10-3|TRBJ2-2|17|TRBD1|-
CATNWGMGQENTGELFF
TGTGCCACAAACTGGGGGATGGGACAGGAGAACACCGGGGAGCTGTTTTTT
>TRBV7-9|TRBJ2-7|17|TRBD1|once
CASSSYIWGQGIYEQYF
TGTGCCAGCAGCTCTTATATTTGGGGACAGGGCATATACGAGCAGTACTTC
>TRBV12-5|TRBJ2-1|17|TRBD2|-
CASGFPTLAGGPNEQFF
TGTGCTAGTGGTTTCCCAACCCTAGCGGGGGGGCCCAATGAGCAGTTCTTC
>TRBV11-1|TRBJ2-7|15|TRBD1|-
CASTLGQGGPYEQYF
TGTGCCAGCACTCTTGGACAGGGAGGCCCCTACGAGCAGTACTTC
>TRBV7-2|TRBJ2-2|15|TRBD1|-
CASRSPGQGARELFF
TGTGCCAGCAGGTCCCCGGGACAGGGGGCCCGGGAGCTGTTTTTT
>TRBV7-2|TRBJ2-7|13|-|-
CASSEGLPDEQYF
TGTGCCAGCAGCGAAGGACTCCCTGACGAGCAGTACTTC
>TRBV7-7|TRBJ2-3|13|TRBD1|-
CASSLQGTDTQYF
TGTGCTAGCAGCTTACAGGGGACAGATACGCAGTATTTT
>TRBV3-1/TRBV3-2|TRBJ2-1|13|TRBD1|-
CAAGGFGYNEQFF
TGTGCCGCAGGGGGTTTTGGCTACAATGAGCAGTTCTTC
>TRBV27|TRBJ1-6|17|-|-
CASSLLSRQTYNSPLHF
TGTGCCAGCAGTTTATTGTCCAGGCAAACCTATAATTCACCCCTCCACTTT
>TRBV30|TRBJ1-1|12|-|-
CAWSLGHTEAFF
TGTGCCTGGAGTTTGGGGCACACTGAAGCTTTCTTT
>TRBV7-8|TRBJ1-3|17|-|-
CASSPYIEGPFRNTIYF
TGTGCCAGCAGCCCGTATATAGAGGGCCCCTTTCGAAACACCATATATTTT
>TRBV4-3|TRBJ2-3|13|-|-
CASSVRVTDTQYF
TGCGCCAGCAGCGTTCGGGTCACAGATACGCAGTATTTT
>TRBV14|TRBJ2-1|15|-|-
CASSPGTRFGDEQFF
TGTGCCAGCAGCCCCGGGACTCGATTCGGGGATGAGCAGTTCTTC
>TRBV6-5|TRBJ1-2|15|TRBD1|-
CASRLPGQGADGYTF
TGTGCCAGCAGACTGCCGGGACAGGGGGCCGATGGCTACACCTTC
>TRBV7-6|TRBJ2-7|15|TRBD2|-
CASSSPSGGAYEQYF
TGTGCCAGCAGCTCGCCTAGCGGGGGGGCCTACGAGCAGTACTTC
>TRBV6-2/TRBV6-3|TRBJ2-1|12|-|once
CASSYGGSQQFF
TGTGCCAGCAGTTACGGGGGGAGTCAGCAGTTCTTC
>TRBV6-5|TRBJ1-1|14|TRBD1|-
CAGTEQGGRTEAFF
TGTGCCGGGACAGAACAGGGGGGAAGAACTGAAGCTTTCTTT
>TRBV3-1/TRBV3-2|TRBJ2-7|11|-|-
CASSQREQQYF
TGTGCCAGCAGCCAAAGGGAGCAGCAGTACTTC
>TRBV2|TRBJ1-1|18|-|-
CASSEAITTRGGETEAFF
TGTGCCAGCAGTGAAGCCATAACCACCCGTGGAGGGGAGACTGAAGCTTTCTTT
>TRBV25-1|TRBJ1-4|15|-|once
CASSEWGVTGEKLFF
TGTGCCAGCAGTGAATGGGGGGTTACGGGGGAAAAACTGTTTTTT
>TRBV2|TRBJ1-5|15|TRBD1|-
CASSEGTGRNQPQHF
TGTGCCAGCAGTGAAGGGACAGGGCGCAATCAGCCCCAGCATTTT
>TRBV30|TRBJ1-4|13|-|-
CAWSKGPNEKLFF
TGTGCCTGGAGTAAGGGGCCTAATGAAAAACTGTTTTTT
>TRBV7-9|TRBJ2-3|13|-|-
CASSGLITDTQYF
TGTGCCAGCAGTGGGCTGATCACAGATACGCAGTATTTT
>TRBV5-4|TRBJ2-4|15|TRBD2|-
CASSLAGGIKNIQYF
TGTGCCAGCAGCTTAGCGGGGGGAATTAAAAACATTCAGTACTTC
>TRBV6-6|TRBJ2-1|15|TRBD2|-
CASSIAGGPENEQFF
TGTGCCAGCAGTATAGCGGGGGGGCCGGAAAATGAGCAGTTCTTC
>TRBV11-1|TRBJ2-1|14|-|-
CASSPGTAYNEQFF
TGTGCCAGCAGCCCAGGGACTGCCTACAATGAGCAGTTCTTC
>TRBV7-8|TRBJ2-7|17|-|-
CASSLHGLGGAIYEQYF
TGTGCCAGCAGCTTACACGGCCTAGGGGGGGCCATCTACGAGCAGTACTTC
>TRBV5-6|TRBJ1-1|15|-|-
CASSYGGEVNTEAFF
TGTGCCAGCAGCTACGGGGGGGAGGTGAACACTGAAGCTTTCTTT
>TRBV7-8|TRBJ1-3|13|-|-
CASSPRGGYTIYF
TGTGCCAGCAGCCCCCGCGGGGGATACACCATATATTTT
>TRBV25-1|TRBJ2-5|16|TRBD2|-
CASSRGGTRSQETQYF
TGTGCCAGCTCACGTGGGGGGACTAGAAGCCAAGAGACCCAGTACTTC
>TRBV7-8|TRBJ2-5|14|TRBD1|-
CASSEQGGQETQYF
TGTGCCAGCAGCGAACAGGGGGGTCAAGAGACCCAGTACTTC